This TCR beta chain was sequenced for a study of cytotoxic CD8 clonotypes in ibrutinib-treated CLL. This clone was picked up one time. Trimming cost V 4 bases and J 8 bases, with 14 bases left between them. Germline CDR1 SNHLY, CDR2 FYNNEI. The CDR3 is 14 residues long. Only in-frame clones appear in the TCRdb table, and some are missing; sequencing was by immunoSEQ multiplex PCR. The sample yields about 72,000 clones, 75% to 85% seen once. The specimen comprised PBMCs, sampled at disease progression, from a patient treated with ibrutinib. The gene calls are TRBV2 and TRBJ1-4, with a possible D match to TRBD1 (5 bases). This receptor was taken from a human donor with chronic lymphocytic leukemia. CDR3 loop: CASSGPGPQEKLFF. For the CDR3, the DNA is TGTGCCAGCAGTGGACCGGGACCTCAGGAAAAACTGTTTTTT.